This TCR beta chain was sequenced for a study of blood T cells in healthy people across ages. Study-wide background: The template switching approach captured approximately one barcoded beta molecule for every two T cells.

Study-level results: A roughly linear fall in TCR beta diversity per million T cells was seen with increasing age. Estimates of total diversity, which came from one million sequenced T cells, were considered to be underestimates.

Primers used in a second PCR of roughly 7 to 11 cycles were a sample-barcoded 5' primer and a J-beta primer mix. TCRdb fed the 5' RACE reads into MiXCR, producing one record per CDR3 protein. The sample has about 1.8 million distinct CDR3 sequences; 49% are singletons. Concerning this clonotype itself: Its antigen is as yet unknown.

The CDR3 loop spans 13 amino acids. This clonotype was obtained from a woman in her forties in good health. Input material: blood. The chain employs TRBV12-3 or TRBV12-4 and TRBJ2-4; D tentatively fits TRBD1 or TRBD2 (5 bases each). The J call may be wrong; the DNA end is better matched by TRBJ2-7. As DNA, the CDR3 is TGTGCCAGCACCCTGCCGGGGCTCTACGAGCAGTACTTC. It specifies CASTLPGLYEQYF.